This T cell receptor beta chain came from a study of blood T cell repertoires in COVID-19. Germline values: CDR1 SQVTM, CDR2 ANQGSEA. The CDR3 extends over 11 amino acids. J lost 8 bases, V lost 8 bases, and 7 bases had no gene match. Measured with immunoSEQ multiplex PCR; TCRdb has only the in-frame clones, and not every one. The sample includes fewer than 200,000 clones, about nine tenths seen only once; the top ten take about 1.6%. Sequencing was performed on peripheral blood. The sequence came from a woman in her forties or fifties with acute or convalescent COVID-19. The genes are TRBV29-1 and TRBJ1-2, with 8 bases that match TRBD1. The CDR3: CSLGQDGGYTF. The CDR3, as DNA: TGCAGCCTGGGACAGGACGGCGGCTACACCTTC.